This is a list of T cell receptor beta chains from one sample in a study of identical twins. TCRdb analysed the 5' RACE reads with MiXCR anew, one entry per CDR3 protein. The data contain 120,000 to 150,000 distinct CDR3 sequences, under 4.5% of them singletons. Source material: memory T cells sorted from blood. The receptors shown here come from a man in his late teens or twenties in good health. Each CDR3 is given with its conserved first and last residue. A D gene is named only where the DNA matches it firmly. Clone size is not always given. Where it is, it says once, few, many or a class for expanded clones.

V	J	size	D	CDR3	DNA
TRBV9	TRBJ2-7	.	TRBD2	CASNAGTSLYEQYF	TGTGCCAGCAACGCCGGGACTAGCCTTTACGAGCAGTACTTC
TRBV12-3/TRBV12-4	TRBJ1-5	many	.	CASTWGGLSQPQHF	TGTGCCAGCACCTGGGGGGGCCTTAGTCAGCCCCAGCATTTT
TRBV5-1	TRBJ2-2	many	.	CASSLNGQTGELFF	TGCGCCAGCAGCTTAAATGGACAGACCGGGGAGCTGTTTTTT
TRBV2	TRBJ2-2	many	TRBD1	CASSRTGGRNTGELFF	TGTGCCAGCAGTCGAACAGGGGGCCGTAACACCGGGGAGCTGTTTTTT
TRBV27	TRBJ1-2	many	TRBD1	CASSPGQGYGYTF	TGTGCCAGCAGCCCCGGACAGGGCTATGGCTACACCTTC
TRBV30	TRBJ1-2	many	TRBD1	CAWSVGQVSNYGYTF	TGTGCCTGGAGTGTCGGACAGGTTTCTAACTATGGCTACACCTTC
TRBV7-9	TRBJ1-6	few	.	CASRREATTLHF	TGTGCCAGCAGACGGGAGGCGACCACCCTCCACTTT
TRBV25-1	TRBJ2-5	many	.	CASSGTAAGTQYF	TGTGCCAGCAGTGGGACAGCGGCGGGGACCCAGTACTTC
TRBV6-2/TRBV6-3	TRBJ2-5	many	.	CASSGAQVTQYF	TGTGCCAGCAGCGGGGCCCAGGTGACCCAGTACTTC
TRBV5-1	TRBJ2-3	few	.	CASSMGGQATDTQYF	TGCGCCAGCAGCATGGGAGGACAGGCCACAGATACGCAGTATTTT
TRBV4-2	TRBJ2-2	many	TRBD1	CASSPTSTGDVSTGELFF	TGTGCCAGCAGCCCAACTTCGACAGGGGATGTAAGCACCGGGGAGCTGTTTTTT
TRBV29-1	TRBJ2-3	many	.	CSVDDSSDTQYF	TGCAGCGTTGACGACAGTTCAGATACGCAGTATTTT
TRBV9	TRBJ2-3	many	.	CASSVGPAADTQYF	TGTGCCAGCAGCGTAGGGCCGGCGGCAGATACGCAGTATTTT
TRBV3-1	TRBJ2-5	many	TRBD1	CASPIRGRRETQYF	TGTGCCAGCCCGATTAGGGGGCGTCGAGAGACCCAGTACTTC
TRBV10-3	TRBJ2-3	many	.	CAISEAEGRTQYF	TGTGCCATCAGTGAGGCCGAGGGTAGAACGCAGTATTTT
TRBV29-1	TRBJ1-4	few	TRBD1	CSVKGQGVEKLFF	TGCAGCGTTAAGGGACAGGGAGTTGAAAAACTGTTTTTT
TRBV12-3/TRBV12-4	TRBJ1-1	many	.	CASSLGINTEAFF	TGTGCCAGCAGTTTAGGCATTAACACTGAAGCTTTCTTT
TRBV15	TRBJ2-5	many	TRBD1	CATSRGLTGGEETQYF	TGTGCCACCAGCAGAGGTCTGACAGGGGGCGAAGAGACCCAGTACTTC
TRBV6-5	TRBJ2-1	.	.	CASSYQGSEYNEQFF	TGTGCCAGCAGTTACCAGGGGAGCGAGTACAATGAGCAGTTCTTC
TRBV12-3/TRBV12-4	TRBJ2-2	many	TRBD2	CASRTTSGMNTGELFF	TGTGCCAGCAGAACGACTAGCGGGATGAACACCGGGGAGCTGTTTTTT
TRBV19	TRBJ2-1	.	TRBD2	CASKPSGRPEQFF	TGTGCCAGTAAGCCTAGCGGGAGGCCTGAGCAGTTCTTC
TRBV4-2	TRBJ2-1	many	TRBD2	CASSQEFAGVGNEQFF	TGTGCCAGCAGCCAAGAATTTGCGGGAGTTGGGAATGAGCAGTTCTTC
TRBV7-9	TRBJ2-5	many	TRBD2	CASSLAGVETQYF	TGTGCCAGCAGCCTAGCGGGGGTGGAGACCCAGTACTTC
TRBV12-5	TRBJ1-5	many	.	CASGLVPAGQGSNQPQHF	TGTGCTAGTGGTTTGGTACCCGCTGGGCAGGGAAGCAATCAGCCCCAGCATTTT
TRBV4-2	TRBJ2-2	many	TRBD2	CATGGLAGNTGELFF	TGTGCCACCGGGGGGCTAGCGGGGAACACCGGGGAGCTGTTTTTT
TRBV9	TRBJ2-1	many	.	CASSVSPVDNEQFF	TGTGCCAGCAGCGTAAGTCCCGTGGACAATGAGCAGTTCTTC
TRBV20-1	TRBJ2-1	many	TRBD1	CSASLGQGRREQFF	TGCAGTGCTAGTCTAGGACAGGGACGAAGGGAGCAGTTCTTC
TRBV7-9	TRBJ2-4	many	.	CASSPRGSPKNIQYF	TGTGCCAGCAGCCCCCGGGGGTCGCCCAAAAACATTCAGTACTTC
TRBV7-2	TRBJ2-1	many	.	CASSLDLRAQFF	TGTGCCAGCAGCCTAGACCTACGGGCGCAGTTCTTC